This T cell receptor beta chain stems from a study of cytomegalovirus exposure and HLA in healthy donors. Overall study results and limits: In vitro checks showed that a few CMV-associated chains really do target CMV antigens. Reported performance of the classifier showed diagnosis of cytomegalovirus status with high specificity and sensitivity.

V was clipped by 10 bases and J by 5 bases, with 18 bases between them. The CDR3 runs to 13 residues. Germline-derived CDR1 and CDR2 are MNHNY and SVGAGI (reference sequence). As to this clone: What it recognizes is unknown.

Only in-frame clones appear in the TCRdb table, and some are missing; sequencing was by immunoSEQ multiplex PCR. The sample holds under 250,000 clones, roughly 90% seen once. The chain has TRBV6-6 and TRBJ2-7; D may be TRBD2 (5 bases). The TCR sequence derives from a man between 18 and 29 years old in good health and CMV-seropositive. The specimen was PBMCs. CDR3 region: CATLTSGSHEQYF. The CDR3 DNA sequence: TGTGCCACCTTAACGAGTGGGAGCCACGAGCAGTACTTC.